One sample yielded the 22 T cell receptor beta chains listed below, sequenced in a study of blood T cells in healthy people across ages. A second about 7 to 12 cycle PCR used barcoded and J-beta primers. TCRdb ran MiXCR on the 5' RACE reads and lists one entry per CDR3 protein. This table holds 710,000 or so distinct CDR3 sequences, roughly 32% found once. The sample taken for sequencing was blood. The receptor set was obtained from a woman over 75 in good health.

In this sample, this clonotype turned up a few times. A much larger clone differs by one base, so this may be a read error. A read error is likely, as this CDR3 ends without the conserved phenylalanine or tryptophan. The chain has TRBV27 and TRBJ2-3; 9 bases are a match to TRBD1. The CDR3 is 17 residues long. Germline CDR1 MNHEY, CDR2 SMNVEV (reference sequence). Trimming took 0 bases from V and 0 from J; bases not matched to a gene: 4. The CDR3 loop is CASSLSGTGWSTDTQYL. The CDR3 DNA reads TGTGCCAGCAGTTTATCCGGGACAGGGTGGAGCACAGATACGCAGTATTTG.

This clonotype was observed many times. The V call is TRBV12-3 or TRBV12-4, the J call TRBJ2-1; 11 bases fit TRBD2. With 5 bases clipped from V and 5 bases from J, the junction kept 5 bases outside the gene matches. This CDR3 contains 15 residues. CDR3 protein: CASSVTLAGDNEQFF. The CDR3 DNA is TGTGCCAGCAGTGTAACACTAGCGGGGGACAATGAGCAGTTCTTC.

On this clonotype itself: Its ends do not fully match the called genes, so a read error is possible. As DNA, the CDR3 is TGTGCTAGCAGCACCGGGACTAGCGGGGGGCCCTCCTACCAAGAGACCCAGTACTTC. Its protein is CASSTGTSGGPSYQETQYF. V gene TRBV7-6 combines with J gene TRBJ2-5, with 15 bases identical to TRBD2. Germline values: CDR1 SGHVS, CDR2 FNYEAQ. The CDR3 covers 19 residues.

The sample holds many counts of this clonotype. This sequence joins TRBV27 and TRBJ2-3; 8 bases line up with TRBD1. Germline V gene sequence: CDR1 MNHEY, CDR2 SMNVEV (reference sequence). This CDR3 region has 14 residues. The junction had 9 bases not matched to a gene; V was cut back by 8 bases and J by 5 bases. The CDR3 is CASRTGLGVDTQYF. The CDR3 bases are TGTGCCAGCCGGACAGGGTTAGGGGTAGATACGCAGTATTTT.

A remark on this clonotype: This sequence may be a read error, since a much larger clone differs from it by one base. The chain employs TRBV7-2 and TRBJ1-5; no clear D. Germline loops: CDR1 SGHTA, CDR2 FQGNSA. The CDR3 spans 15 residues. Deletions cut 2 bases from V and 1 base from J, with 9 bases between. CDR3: CASSLRQTSNQPQHF. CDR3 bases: TGTGCCAGCAGCTTACGGCAGACAAGCAATCAGCCCCAGCATTTT.

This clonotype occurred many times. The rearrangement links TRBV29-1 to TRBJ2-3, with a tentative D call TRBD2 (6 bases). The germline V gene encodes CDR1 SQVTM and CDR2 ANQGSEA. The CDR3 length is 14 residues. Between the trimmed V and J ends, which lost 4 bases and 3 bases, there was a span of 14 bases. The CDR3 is CSVAPRLETDTQYF. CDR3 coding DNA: TGCAGCGTTGCCCCGCGACTAGAGACAGATACGCAGTATTTT.

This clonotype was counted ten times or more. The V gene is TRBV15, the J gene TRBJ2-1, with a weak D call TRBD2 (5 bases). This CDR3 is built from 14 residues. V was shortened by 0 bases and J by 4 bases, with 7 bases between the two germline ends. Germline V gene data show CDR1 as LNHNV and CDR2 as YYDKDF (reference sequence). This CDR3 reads CATSRDRGYNEQFF. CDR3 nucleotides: TGTGCCACCAGCAGAGATCGGGGATACAATGAGCAGTTCTTC.

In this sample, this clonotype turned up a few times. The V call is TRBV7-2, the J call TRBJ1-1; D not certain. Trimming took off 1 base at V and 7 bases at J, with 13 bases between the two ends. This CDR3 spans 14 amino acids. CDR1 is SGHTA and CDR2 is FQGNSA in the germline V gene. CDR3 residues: CASSLDFNRGEAFF. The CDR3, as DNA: TGTGCCAGCAGCTTAGACTTCAACCGGGGTGAAGCTTTCTTT.

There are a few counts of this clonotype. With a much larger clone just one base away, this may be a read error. The CDR3 loop reads CSAPQAGGGNEQYF. The CDR3 coding sequence is TGCAGTGCTCCCCAGGCGGGGGGCGGCAATGAGCAGTACTTC. J is TRBJ2-5 and V is TRBV20-1, with 8 bases lining up with TRBD2. CDR3 size: 14 residues. Unmatched junction bases numbered 16, after V lost 5 bases and J lost 11 bases. Germline V gene data show CDR1 as DFQATT and CDR2 as SNEGSKA (reference sequence).

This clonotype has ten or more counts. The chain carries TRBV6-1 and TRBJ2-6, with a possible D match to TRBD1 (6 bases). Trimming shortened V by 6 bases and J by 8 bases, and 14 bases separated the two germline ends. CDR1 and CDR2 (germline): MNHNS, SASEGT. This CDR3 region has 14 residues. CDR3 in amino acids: CASSGTRGSNVLTF. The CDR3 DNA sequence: TGTGCCAGCAGCGGGACAAGAGGGTCCAACGTCCTGACTTTC.

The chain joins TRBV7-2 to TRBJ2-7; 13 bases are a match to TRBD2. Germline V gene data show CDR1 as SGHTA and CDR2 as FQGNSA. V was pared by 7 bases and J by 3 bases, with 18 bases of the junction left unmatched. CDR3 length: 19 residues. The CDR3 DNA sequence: TGTGCCAGCAACTCCCAGAGACTACTAGCGGGGGGGCTTCACTACGAGCAGTACTTC. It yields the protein CASNSQRLLAGGLHYEQYF. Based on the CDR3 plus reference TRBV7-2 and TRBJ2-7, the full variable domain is GAGVSQSPSNKVTEKGKDVELRCDPISGHTALYWYRQSLGQGLEFLIYFQGNSAPDKSGLPSDRFSAERTGGSVSTLTIQRTQQEDSAVYLCASNSQRLLAGGLHYEQYFGPGTRLTVT.

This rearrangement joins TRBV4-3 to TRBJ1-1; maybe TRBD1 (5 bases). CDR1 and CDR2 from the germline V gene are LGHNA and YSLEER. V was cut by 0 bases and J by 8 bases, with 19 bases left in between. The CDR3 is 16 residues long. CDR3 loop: CASSQDSPARVSEAFF. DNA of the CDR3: TGCGCCAGCAGCCAAGACTCGCCCGCCAGGGTCTCCGAAGCTTTCTTT.

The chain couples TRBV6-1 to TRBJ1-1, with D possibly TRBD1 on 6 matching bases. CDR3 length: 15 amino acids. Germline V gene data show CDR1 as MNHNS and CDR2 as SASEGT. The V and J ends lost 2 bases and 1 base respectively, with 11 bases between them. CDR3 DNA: TGTGCCAGCAGTGAATCGGGGGGGGCGAACACTGAAGCTTTCTTT. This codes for CASSESGGANTEAFF.

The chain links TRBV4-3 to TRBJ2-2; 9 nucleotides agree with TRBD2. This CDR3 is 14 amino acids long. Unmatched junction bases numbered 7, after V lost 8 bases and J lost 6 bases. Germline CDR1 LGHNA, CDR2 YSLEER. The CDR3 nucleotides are TGCGCCAGCTCCGCGGGGGGGCCGGCCGGGGAGCTGTTTTTT. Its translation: CASSAGGPAGELFF.

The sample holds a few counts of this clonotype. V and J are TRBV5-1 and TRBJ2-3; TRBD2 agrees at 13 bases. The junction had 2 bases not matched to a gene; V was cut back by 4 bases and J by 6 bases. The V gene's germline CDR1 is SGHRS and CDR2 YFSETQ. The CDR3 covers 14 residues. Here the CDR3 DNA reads TGCGCCAGCAGCGAACTAGCGGGAGGGGATACGCAGTATTTT. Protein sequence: CASSELAGGDTQYF.

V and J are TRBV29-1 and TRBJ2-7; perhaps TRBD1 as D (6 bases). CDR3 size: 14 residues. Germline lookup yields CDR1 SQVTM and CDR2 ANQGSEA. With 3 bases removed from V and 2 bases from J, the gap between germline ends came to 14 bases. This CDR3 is CSVDAGTKTYEQYF. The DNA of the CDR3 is TGCAGCGTTGACGCCGGGACAAAAACCTACGAGCAGTACTTC.

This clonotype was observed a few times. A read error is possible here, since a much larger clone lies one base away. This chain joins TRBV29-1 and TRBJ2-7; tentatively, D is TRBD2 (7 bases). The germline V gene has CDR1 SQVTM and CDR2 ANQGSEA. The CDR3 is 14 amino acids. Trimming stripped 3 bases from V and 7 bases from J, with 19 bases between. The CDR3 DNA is TGCAGCGTTGAGGGGGGGGGCTCCTACAATGAGCAGTACTTC. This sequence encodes CSVEGGGSYNEQYF.

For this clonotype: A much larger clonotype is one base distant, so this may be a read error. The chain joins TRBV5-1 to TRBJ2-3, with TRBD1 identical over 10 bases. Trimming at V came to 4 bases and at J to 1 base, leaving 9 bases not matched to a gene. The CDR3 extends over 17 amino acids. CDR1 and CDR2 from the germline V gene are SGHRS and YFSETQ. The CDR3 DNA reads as TGCGCCAGCAGCCTGGGAAGGGGGACAGGGGGCACAGATACGCAGTATTTT. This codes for CASSLGRGTGGTDTQYF.

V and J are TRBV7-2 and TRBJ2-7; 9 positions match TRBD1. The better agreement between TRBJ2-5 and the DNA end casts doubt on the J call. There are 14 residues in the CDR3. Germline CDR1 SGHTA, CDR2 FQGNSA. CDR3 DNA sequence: TGTGCCAGCAGCCGGGACAGGGTTTCGGAGACCCAGTACTTC. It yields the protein CASSRDRVSETQYF.

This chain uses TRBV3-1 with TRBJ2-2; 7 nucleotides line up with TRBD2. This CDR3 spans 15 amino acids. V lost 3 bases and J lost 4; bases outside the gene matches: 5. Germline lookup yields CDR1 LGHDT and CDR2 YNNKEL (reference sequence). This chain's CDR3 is CASSQLAETTGELFF. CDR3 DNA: TGTGCCAGCAGCCAGCTAGCGGAGACCACCGGGGAGCTGTTTTTT.

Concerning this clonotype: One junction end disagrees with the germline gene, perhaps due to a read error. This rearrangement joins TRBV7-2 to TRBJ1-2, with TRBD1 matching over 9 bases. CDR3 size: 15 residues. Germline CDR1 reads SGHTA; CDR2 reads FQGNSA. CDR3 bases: TGTGCCGGCAGCTTTTCGGGACAGGGTTACTATGGCTACACCTTC. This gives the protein CAGSFSGQGYYGYTF.

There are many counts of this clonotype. CDR3 sequence (DNA): TGTGCCAGCAGCGTAGCTCTAGCGGGGGACCTCGGTGAGCAGTTCTTC. It encodes CASSVALAGDLGEQFF. The chain combines TRBV9 with TRBJ2-1, with 10 positions matching TRBD2. Trimming removed 0 bases from V and 9 bases from J; junction bases left unmatched: 9. This CDR3 is 16 amino acids long. Germline V gene lookup returns CDR1 SGDLS and CDR2 YYNGEE.